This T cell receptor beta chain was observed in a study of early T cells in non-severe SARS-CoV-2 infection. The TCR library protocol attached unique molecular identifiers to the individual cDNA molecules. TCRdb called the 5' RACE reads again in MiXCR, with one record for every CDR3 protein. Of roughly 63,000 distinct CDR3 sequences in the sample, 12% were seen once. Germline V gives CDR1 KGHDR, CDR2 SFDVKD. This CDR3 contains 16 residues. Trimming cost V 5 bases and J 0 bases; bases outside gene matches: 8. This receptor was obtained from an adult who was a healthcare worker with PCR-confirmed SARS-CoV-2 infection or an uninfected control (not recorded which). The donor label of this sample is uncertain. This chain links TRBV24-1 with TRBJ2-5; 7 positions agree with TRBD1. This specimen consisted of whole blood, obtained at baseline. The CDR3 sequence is CATSGYGTADQETQYF. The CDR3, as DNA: TGTGCCACCAGTGGATACGGGACAGCCGACCAAGAGACCCAGTACTTC.